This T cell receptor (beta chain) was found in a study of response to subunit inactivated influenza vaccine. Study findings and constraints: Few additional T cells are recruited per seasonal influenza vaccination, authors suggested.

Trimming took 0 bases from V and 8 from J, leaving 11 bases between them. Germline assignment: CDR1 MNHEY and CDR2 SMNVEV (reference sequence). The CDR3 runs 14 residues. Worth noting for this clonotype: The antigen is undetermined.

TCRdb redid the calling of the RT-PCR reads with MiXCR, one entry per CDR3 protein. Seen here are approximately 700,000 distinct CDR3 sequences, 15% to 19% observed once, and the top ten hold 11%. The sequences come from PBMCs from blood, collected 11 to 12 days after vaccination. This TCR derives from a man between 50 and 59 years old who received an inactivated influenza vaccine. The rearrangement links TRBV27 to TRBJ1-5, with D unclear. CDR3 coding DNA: TGTGCCAGCAGTTTATCGGGAGGGCGCGAGCCCCAGCATTTT. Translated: CASSLSGGREPQHF.